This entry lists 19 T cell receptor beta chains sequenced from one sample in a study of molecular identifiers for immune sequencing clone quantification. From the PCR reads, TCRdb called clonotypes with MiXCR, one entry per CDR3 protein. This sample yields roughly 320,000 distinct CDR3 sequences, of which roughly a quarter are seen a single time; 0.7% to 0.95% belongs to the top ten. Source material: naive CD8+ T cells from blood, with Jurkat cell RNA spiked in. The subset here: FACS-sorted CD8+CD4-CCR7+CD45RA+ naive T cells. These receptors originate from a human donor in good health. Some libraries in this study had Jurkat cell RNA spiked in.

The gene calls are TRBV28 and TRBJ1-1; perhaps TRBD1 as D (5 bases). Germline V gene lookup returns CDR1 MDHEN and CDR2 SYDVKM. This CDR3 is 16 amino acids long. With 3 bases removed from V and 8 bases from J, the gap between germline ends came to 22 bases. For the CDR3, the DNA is TGTGCCAGCAGTTTGGCGCTTAGGGGCGGGAGGGCCGAAGCTTTCTTT. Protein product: CASSLALRGGRAEAFF.

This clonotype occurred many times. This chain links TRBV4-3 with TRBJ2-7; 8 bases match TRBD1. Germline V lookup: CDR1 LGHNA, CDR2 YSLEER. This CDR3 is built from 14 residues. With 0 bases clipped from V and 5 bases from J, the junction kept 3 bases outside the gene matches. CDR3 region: CASSQDFRGHEQYF. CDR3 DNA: TGCGCCAGCAGCCAAGATTTCAGGGGGCACGAGCAGTACTTC.

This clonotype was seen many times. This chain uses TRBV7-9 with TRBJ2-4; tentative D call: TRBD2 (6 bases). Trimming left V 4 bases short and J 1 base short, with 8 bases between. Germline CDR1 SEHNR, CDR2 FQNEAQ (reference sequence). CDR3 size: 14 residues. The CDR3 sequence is CASSYGGAKNIQYF. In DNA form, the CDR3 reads TGTGCCAGCAGCTACGGAGGGGCCAAAAACATTCAGTACTTC.

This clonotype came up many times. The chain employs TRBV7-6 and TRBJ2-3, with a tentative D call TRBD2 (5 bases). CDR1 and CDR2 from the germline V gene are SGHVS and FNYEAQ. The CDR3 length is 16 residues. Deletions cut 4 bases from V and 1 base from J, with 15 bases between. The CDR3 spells CASSSPSAGGTDTQYF. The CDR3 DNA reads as TGTGCCAGCAGCTCGCCCTCTGCGGGTGGCACAGATACGCAGTATTTT.

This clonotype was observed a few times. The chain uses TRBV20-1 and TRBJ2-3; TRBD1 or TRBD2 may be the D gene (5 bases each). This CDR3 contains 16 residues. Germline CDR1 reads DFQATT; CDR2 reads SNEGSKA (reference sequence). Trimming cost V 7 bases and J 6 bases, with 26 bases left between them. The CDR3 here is CSVRELGQTRRDTQYF. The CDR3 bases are TGCAGTGTCCGAGAGTTAGGACAAACTAGGAGGGATACGCAGTATTTT.

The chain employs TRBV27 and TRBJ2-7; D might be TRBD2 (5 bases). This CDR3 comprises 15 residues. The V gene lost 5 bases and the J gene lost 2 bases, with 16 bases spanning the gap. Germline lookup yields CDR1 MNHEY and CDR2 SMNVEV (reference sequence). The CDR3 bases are TGTGCCAGCAGTGTCGGTAGCGTCTTACCCTACGAGCAGTACTTC. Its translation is CASSVGSVLPYEQYF.

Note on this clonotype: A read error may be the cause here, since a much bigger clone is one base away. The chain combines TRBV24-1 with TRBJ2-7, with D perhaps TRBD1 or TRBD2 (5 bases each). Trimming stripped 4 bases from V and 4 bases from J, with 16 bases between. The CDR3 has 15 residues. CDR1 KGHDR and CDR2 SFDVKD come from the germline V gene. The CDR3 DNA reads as TGTGCCACCAGTGAGCCCCGGGACCCTACGTACGAGCAGTACTTC. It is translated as CATSEPRDPTYEQYF.

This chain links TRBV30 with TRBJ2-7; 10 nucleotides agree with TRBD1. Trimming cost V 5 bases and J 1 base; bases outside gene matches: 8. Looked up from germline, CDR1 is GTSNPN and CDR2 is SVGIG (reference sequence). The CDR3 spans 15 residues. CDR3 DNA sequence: TGTGCCTGGGCCCTGGGACAGGGGTTGTCCTACGAGCAGTACTTC. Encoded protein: CAWALGQGLSYEQYF.

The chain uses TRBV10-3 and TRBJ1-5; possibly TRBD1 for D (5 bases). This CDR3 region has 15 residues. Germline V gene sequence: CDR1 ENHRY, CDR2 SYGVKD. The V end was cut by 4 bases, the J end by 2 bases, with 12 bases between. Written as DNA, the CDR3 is TGTGCCATCAGTGGTGGGGCCTTGGGCAATCAGCCCCAGCATTTT. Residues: CAISGGALGNQPQHF.

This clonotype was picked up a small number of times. The CDR3 DNA reads as TGTGCCAGCAGCAAAGTTGGTCCCTACGAGCAGTACTTC. Its translation: CASSKVGPYEQYF. V and J are TRBV21-1 and TRBJ2-7. TRBV21-1 is annotated as a pseudogene. This CDR3 contains 13 residues.

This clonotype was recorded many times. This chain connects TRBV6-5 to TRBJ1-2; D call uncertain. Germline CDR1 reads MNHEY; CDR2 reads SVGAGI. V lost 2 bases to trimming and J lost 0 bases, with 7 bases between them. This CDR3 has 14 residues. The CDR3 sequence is CASSYSPPNYGYTF. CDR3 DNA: TGTGCCAGCAGTTACAGCCCGCCTAACTATGGCTACACCTTC.

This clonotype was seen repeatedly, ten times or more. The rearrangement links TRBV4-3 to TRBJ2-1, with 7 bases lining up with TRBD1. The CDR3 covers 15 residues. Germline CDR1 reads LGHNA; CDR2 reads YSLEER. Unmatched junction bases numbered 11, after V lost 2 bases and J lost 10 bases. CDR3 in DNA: TGCGCCAGCAGCCAACAATACGACAGGGTTTACGAGCAGTTCTTC. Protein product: CASSQQYDRVYEQFF.

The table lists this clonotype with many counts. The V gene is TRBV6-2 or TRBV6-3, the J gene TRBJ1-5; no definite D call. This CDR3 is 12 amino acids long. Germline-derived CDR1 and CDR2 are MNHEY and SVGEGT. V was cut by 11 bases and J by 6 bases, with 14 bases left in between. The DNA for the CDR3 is TGTGCCGCTGGACTAGGGCGTCAGCCCCAGCATTTT. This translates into CAAGLGRQPQHF.

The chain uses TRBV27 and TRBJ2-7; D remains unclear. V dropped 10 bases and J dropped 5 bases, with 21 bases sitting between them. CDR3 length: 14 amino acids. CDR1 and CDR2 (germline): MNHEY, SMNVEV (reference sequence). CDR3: CATSLLEFPNEQYF. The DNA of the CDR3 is TGTGCCACTTCTCTTTTGGAGTTTCCCAACGAGCAGTACTTC.

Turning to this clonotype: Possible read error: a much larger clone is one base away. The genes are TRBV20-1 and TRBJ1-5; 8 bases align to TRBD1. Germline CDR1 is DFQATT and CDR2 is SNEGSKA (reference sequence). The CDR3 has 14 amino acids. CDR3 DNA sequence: TGCAGTGCCCGCGAGGACAGGGATAATCAGCCCCAGCAATTT. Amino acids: CSAREDRDNQPQQF.

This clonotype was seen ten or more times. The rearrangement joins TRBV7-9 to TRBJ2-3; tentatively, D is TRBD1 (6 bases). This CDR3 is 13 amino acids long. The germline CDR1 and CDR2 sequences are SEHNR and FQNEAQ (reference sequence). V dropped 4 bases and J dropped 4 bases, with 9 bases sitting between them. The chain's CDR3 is CASSSTGPDTQYF. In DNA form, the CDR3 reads TGTGCCAGCAGCTCTACAGGGCCAGATACGCAGTATTTT.

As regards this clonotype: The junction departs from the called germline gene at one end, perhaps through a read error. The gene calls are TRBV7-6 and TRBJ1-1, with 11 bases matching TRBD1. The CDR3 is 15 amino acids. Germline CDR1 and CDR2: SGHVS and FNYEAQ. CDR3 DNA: TGTGCCAGCAGCCAGGACAGGGGGCGAAACACTGAAGCTTACTTT. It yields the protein CASSQDRGRNTEAYF.

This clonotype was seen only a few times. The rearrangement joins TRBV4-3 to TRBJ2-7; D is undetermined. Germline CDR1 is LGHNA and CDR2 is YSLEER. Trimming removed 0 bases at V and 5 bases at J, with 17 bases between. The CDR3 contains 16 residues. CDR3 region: CASSQDPTRPFDEQYF. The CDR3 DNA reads TGCGCCAGCAGCCAAGATCCCACAAGACCTTTCGACGAGCAGTACTTC.

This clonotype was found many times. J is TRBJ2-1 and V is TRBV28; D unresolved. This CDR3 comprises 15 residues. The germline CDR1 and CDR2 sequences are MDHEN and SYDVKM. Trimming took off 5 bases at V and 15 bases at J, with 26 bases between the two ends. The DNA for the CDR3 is TGTGCCAGCAGTGAAATTCCCCGGGCGCCCGTAGTTCCGTTCTTC. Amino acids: CASSEIPRAPVVPFF. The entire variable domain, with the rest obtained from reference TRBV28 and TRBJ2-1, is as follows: DVKVTQSSRYLVKRTGEKVFLECVQDMDHENMFWYRQDPGLGLRLIYFSYDVKMKEKGDIPEGYSVSREKKERFSLILESASTNQTSMYLCASSEIPRAPVVPFFGPGTRLTVL.